This TCR beta chain was obtained from a study of blood T cell repertoires in COVID-19. Using immunoSEQ multiplex PCR, the repertoire was profiled, and TCRdb retains in-frame clones only, with some absent. This table holds some 220,000 clones, around 82% found once. This clone was recorded only once. The sample was peripheral blood. The clonotype was recovered from a human donor in a cohort sampled during active COVID-19.

The CDR3 here is CASSPSTGSYEQYF. CDR3 nucleotides: TGTGCCAGCAGCCCGTCGACAGGCTCCTACGAGCAGTACTTC. The chain recombines TRBV9 with TRBJ2-7, with D perhaps matching TRBD1 (6 bases). Trimming shortened V by 4 bases and J by 0 bases, and 11 bases separated the two germline ends. Germline lookup yields CDR1 SGDLS and CDR2 YYNGEE. This CDR3 is 14 amino acids long.